This T cell receptor (beta chain) originates from a study of blood T cell repertoires in COVID-19. Study at large: Material from acute and convalescent COVID-19 was sourced from the United States, Italy and Spain. The analysed material was cDNA or gDNA that came from T cells, B-cell-depleted T cells, or PBMCs.

After removal of 6 bases from V and 4 bases from J, the junction contained 1 base not matched to a gene. In germline, CDR1 is MNHEY, CDR2 SVGAGI. This CDR3 spans 15 amino acids. In the original workflow: Estimation of nucleated cell counts relied on the amplification of reference gene primers. Clones were sequenced by immunoSEQ multiplex PCR, and TCRdb holds only the in-frame ones, with some missing. V and J calls and clone size are copied from that table; D and trimming were computed from the DNA. This sample yields about 75,000 clones, of which approximately 79% are seen a single time; around 2.6% belongs to the top ten.

The TCR was taken from a human donor with acute or convalescent COVID-19. The donor label of this sample is uncertain. This chain joins TRBV6-5 and TRBJ2-1, with 15 nucleotides matching TRBD2. Specimen: peripheral blood. The CDR3 is CASSGTSGRYNEQFF. The CDR3 DNA reads TGTGCCAGCAGCGGGACTAGCGGGAGGTACAATGAGCAGTTCTTC.